This T cell receptor beta chain is from a study of blood T cells in healthy people across ages. Sample-barcoded 5' priming and a J-beta primer mix drove a second PCR of about 6 to 12 cycles. In TCRdb, the 5' RACE reads were re-called with MiXCR into one record per CDR3 protein. The sample has 380,000 or so distinct CDR3 sequences, approximately 52% seen once. General observations from the study: What prevented conclusive comparison of naive and antigen-experienced cells was that PBMCs were unsorted.

The CDR3 totals 13 residues. Trimming cost V 6 bases and J 0 bases, with 6 bases left between them. Comments on this clonotype: The antigen is not known.

The rearrangement joins TRBV12-3 or TRBV12-4 to TRBJ2-1; D may be TRBD1 (5 bases). The specimen sequenced was blood. This TCR derives from a man between 60 and 75 years old in good health. This CDR3 is CASRDNSYNEQFF. In nucleotides, the CDR3 is TGTGCCAGCAGGGACAACTCCTACAATGAGCAGTTCTTC.